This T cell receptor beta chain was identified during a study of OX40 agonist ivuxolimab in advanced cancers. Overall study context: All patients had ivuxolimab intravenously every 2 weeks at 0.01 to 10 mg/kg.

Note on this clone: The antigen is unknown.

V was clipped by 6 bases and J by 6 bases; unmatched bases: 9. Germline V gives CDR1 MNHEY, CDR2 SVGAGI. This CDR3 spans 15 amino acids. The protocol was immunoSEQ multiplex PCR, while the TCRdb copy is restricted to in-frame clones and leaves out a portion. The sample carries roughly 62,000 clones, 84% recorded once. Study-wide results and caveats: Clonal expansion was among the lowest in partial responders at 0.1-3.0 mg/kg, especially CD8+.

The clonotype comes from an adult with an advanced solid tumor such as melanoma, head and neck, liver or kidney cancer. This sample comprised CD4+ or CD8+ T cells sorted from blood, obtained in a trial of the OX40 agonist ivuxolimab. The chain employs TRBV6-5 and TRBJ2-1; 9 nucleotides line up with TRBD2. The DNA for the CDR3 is TGTGCCAGCAGCACGGTGACTAGCGGCTTCAATGAGCAGTTCTTC. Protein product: CASSTVTSGFNEQFF.